A selection of T cell receptor beta chains follows, all from one sample in a study of T cell responses to AZD1222 COVID-19 vaccine. Profiled with immunoSEQ multiplex PCR; TCRdb holds only in-frame clones, not every one. This table holds some 190,000 clones, about nine tenths found once. Source: peripheral blood, taken 28 days after the second AZD1222 dose. The receptors shown here come from an adult who received the AZD1222 COVID-19 vaccine. The CDR3 runs from the conserved cysteine through the conserved F or W. The D gene is left open where the match is weak. A clone size is listed for some rows: how often the clone was seen (once, few, many), or a class if it is expanded.

clone_size,v_call,d_call,j_call,cdr3_nt,cdr3_aa
.,TRBV5-1,.,TRBJ2-5,TGCGCCAGCGGCGTTGGCAACGAAGAGACCCAGTACTTC,CASGVGNEETQYF
few,TRBV18,.,TRBJ1-3,TGTGCCAGCTCACCGTCGCGAACTGGAAACACCATATATTTT,CASSPSRTGNTIYF
.,TRBV6-5,TRBD1,TRBJ1-5,TGTGCCAGCAGTTCGACAGGGGGCGTAGAGCCCCAGCATTTT,CASSSTGGVEPQHF
.,TRBV24-1,TRBD1,TRBJ2-1,TGTGCCACCGGGACAGGAGTCGGGAATGAGCAGTTCTTC,CATGTGVGNEQFF
.,TRBV2,TRBD1,TRBJ2-7,TGTGCCATAGGACAGGGACCCTACGAGCAGTACTTC,CAIGQGPYEQYF
.,TRBV3-1/TRBV3-2,.,TRBJ1-1,TGTGCCAGCAGCCAAGTGGGGCGCTTTGAAGCTTTCTTT,CASSQVGRFEAFF
.,TRBV24-1,TRBD1,TRBJ2-1,TGTGCCACCAGTGAAACGGGACAGGGGGTCGATGAGCAGTTCTTC,CATSETGQGVDEQFF
.,TRBV11-2,TRBD2,TRBJ2-1,TGTGCCAGCAGGTATGGCGGGAGCTCCTACAATGAGCAGTTCTTC,CASRYGGSSYNEQFF
.,TRBV21-1,.,TRBJ1-6,TGTGCCAGCAGCAAAGAAGAAAGGGGAAACAATTCACCCCTCCACTTT,CASSKEERGNNSPLHF
.,TRBV19,TRBD1,TRBJ2-4,TGTGCCAGTAGAGCAGAAAAGGGGGCCGTGGACATTCAGTACTTC,CASRAEKGAVDIQYF
.,TRBV19,.,TRBJ2-1,TGTGCCAGTAGCAATCGGGGCGGGGATGAGCAGTTCTTC,CASSNRGGDEQFF
.,TRBV19,TRBD1,TRBJ2-1,TGTGCCAGTAGTACTCCCGGGACAGGGGGCCGGGAGCAGTTCTTC,CASSTPGTGGREQFF
.,TRBV7-2,.,TRBJ1-4,TGTGCCAGCAGCTCACTCCGGGCGGCTAATGAAAAACTGTTTTTT,CASSSLRAANEKLFF
.,TRBV6-6,.,TRBJ1-4,TGTGCCAGCAGTGGACGACAGGTGACTAATGAAAAACTGTTTTTT,CASSGRQVTNEKLFF
.,TRBV6-2/TRBV6-3,TRBD1,TRBJ2-7,TGTGCCAGCAGTTACTCGGGACAGTCCCTCTACGAGCAGTACTTC,CASSYSGQSLYEQYF
.,TRBV6-5,TRBD1,TRBJ2-7,TGTGCCATCAGGACCGGGACAGCAATGTCCTACGAGCAGTACTTC,CAIRTGTAMSYEQYF
.,TRBV5-8,.,TRBJ1-2,TGTGCCAGCAGCTTGGGGGACTATGGCTACACCTTC,CASSLGDYGYTF
once,TRBV29-1,.,TRBJ2-3,TGCAGCGTTGGGCCGGGACTTAACACAGATACGCAGTATTTT,CSVGPGLNTDTQYF
few,TRBV6-2/TRBV6-3,.,TRBJ2-7,TGTGCCAGCAGTTATGAGAGGGGCTACGAGCAGTACTTC,CASSYERGYEQYF
.,TRBV7-3,TRBD2,TRBJ2-3,TGTGCCAGCAGCTTAAAGACTAGCGGGTCCACAGATACGCAGTATTTT,CASSLKTSGSTDTQYF
.,TRBV9,.,TRBJ1-3,TGTGCCAGCAGCGTAGTCTCGACCGAGGGAATTAACACCATATATTTT,CASSVVSTEGINTIYF
.,TRBV29-1,.,TRBJ1-1,TGCAGCCCCTTCACTGAAGCTTTCTTT,CSPFTEAFF
.,TRBV7-9,TRBD2,TRBJ2-5,TGTGCCAGCTTAGCGGTAGCGGGAGGGCCCGGAGAGACCCAGTACTTC,CASLAVAGGPGETQYF
.,TRBV6-2/TRBV6-3,.,TRBJ2-7,TGTGCCAGCAGCCGACATGAAATGAGCTCCTACGAGCAGTACTTC,CASSRHEMSSYEQYF
once,TRBV7-9,.,TRBJ2-1,TGTGCCAGCAGCCCCCGACCGATGACAGGCTCCAATGAGCAGTTCTTC,CASSPRPMTGSNEQFF
.,TRBV28,TRBD1,TRBJ1-1,TGTGCCAGCAGGACAGGGAGCACTGAAGCTTTCTTT,CASRTGSTEAFF
.,TRBV3-1/TRBV3-2,.,TRBJ1-2,TGTGCCAGCAGCCTAGCTGGATCCGGTGGCTACACCTTC,CASSLAGSGGYTF
.,TRBV7-2,.,TRBJ2-1,TGTGCCAGCAGCCCGCACCCTAGTAATGAGCAGTTCTTC,CASSPHPSNEQFF
.,TRBV10-3,.,TRBJ1-1,TGTGCCACCAAGGGGTCTGGCACTGAAGCTTTCTTT,CATKGSGTEAFF
.,TRBV28,TRBD1,TRBJ2-1,TGTGCCAGCAGTTCTTGGGACAGGGTGGAGAATGAGCAGTTCTTC,CASSSWDRVENEQFF
.,TRBV6-1,TRBD2,TRBJ2-2,TGTGCCAGCAGTGTGCCCCCGGGGGCGGGGGGTCTCGGCGGGGAGCTGTTTTTT,CASSVPPGAGGLGGELFF
once,TRBV24-1,TRBD2,TRBJ2-1,TGTGCCACCAGTGATTCCGGGACTAGTGGTAATGAGCAGTTCTTC,CATSDSGTSGNEQFF
.,TRBV2,TRBD2,TRBJ2-7,TGTGCCAGCAGGGGAAGACTAGCTAACTACGAGCAGTACTTC,CASRGRLANYEQYF
.,TRBV30,TRBD1,TRBJ1-2,TGTGCCTGGAGTACTGGACAGGGCGGTGGCTACACCTTC,CAWSTGQGGGYTF
.,TRBV5-1,.,TRBJ1-5,TGCGCCAGCAGCTTGGAGGGTTATAGCAATCAGCCCCAGCATTTT,CASSLEGYSNQPQHF
.,TRBV6-5,.,TRBJ1-2,TGTGCCAGCACCAGTGGGGAAAACTATGGCTACACCTTC,CASTSGENYGYTF
few,TRBV24-1,TRBD2,TRBJ2-1,TGTGCCACCCAGAATAGCGGGTTCTTCAATGAGCAGTTCTTC,CATQNSGFFNEQFF
once,TRBV11-2,TRBD2,TRBJ2-1,TGTGCCAGCAGCCCCGGGACTAGCGGGAGTAGAAATGAGCAGTTCTTC,CASSPGTSGSRNEQFF
.,TRBV28,.,TRBJ1-1,TGTGCCAGCAGTACACTCTCAGGCGGCACTGAAGCTTTCTTT,CASSTLSGGTEAFF
.,TRBV15,.,TRBJ2-5,TGTGCCACCACTTCAAATACAAACCAAGAGACCCAGTACTTC,CATTSNTNQETQYF
.,TRBV24-1,TRBD1,TRBJ1-2,TGTGCCACCAGCGATCCGGGACAGAGCTATGGCTACACCTTC,CATSDPGQSYGYTF
.,TRBV19,.,TRBJ1-4,TGTGCCAGTAGTGTACAGGAGAATGAAAAACTGTTTTTT,CASSVQENEKLFF
.,TRBV6-2/TRBV6-3,.,TRBJ1-5,TGTGCCAGCAGTTACGGTTGGGGTAGCAATCAGCCCCAGCATTTT,CASSYGWGSNQPQHF
.,TRBV15,.,TRBJ2-7,TGTGCCACCAGCCCTGCGGGGCAGGACGGTATCTACGAGCAGTACTTC,CATSPAGQDGIYEQYF
.,TRBV5-5,.,TRBJ2-2,TGTGCCAGCAGCTGGTTAGGGATAGGGGATATCGCGAACACCGGGGAGCTGTTTTTT,CASSWLGIGDIANTGELFF
.,TRBV3-1/TRBV3-2,.,TRBJ2-1,TGTGCCAGCAGCCAAGTGGGACTGTCGAGCGGCAATGAGCAGTTCTTC,CASSQVGLSSGNEQFF
.,TRBV5-4,TRBD2,TRBJ2-2,TGTGCCAGCAGCCTAGACCCGGGAGGGCACACCGGGGAGCTGTTTTTT,CASSLDPGGHTGELFF
.,TRBV3-1/TRBV3-2,.,TRBJ2-1,TGTGCCAGCAGCCCCTCCTACAATGAGCAGTTCTTC,CASSPSYNEQFF
.,TRBV2,.,TRBJ2-7,TGTGCCAGCAGATCCCTCACTTGGGGAGAGGGCGACGAGCAGTACTTC,CASRSLTWGEGDEQYF
.,TRBV6-2/TRBV6-3,.,TRBJ1-5,TGTGCCAGCAGTTACGCAGGGGCGGTTTGGCAGCCCCAGCATTTT,CASSYAGAVWQPQHF
.,TRBV12-3/TRBV12-4,.,TRBJ1-4,TGTGCCAGCAGGTTTTCTTCGGATGAAAAACTGTTTTTT,CASRFSSDEKLFF
.,TRBV24-1,.,TRBJ2-1,TGTGCCACCAGTGATTTTACGGGAATCGAGCAGTTCTTC,CATSDFTGIEQFF
.,TRBV30,TRBD1,TRBJ1-1,TGTGCCTGGAGCGTGGGACAGGGTTTGGGGGGGACTGAAGCTTTCTTT,CAWSVGQGLGGTEAFF
.,TRBV5-6,TRBD2,TRBJ2-1,TGTGCCAGCAGCTTGCTCACTAGCGGGACGGGTGAGCAGTTCTTC,CASSLLTSGTGEQFF
few,TRBV15,.,TRBJ2-7,TGTGCCACCAGCCTGAAGCGGCGCGAGCAGTACTTC,CATSLKRREQYF
.,TRBV6-2/TRBV6-3,TRBD1,TRBJ1-2,TGTGCCAGCAGCCTCTCCAGGGGGGGTAGCTATGGCTACACCTTC,CASSLSRGGSYGYTF
once,TRBV6-2/TRBV6-3,.,TRBJ2-5,TGTGCCAGCAGTTACTCGAGGCGTCAGTGGGACCAAGAGACCCAGTACTTC,CASSYSRRQWDQETQYF